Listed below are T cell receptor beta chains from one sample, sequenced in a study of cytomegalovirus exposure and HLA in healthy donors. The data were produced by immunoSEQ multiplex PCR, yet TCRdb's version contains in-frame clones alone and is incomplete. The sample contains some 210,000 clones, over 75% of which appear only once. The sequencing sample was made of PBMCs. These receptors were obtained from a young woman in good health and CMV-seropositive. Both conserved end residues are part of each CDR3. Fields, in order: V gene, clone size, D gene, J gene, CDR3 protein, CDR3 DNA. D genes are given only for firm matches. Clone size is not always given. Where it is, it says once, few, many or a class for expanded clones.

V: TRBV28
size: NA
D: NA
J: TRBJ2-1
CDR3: CASGEGVVGDNEQFF
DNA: TGTGCCAGCGGGGAGGGGGTAGTGGGAGACAATGAGCAGTTCTTC

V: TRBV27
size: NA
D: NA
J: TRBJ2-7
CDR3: CASSRAGYEQYF
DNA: TGTGCCAGCAGTCGCGCCGGCTACGAGCAGTACTTC

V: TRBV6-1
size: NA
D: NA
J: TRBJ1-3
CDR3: CASSVSDPISGNTIYF
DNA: TGTGCCAGCAGTGTCTCCGATCCTATCTCTGGAAACACCATATATTTT

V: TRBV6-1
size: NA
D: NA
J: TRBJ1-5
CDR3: CASSPSGEDQPQHF
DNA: TGTGCCAGCAGCCCCTCGGGGGAAGATCAGCCCCAGCATTTT

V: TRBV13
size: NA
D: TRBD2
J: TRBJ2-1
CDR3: CASSLGGEGSYEQFF
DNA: TGTGCCAGCAGCTTGGGAGGGGAAGGTTCCTATGAGCAGTTCTTC

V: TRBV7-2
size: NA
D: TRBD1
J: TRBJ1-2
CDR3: CASSLQGQGPYGYTF
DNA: TGTGCCAGCAGCCTCCAGGGACAGGGCCCCTATGGCTACACCTTC

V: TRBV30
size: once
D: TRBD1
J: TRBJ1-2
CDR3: CAWTGTEGYGHTF
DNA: TGTGCCTGGACCGGGACAGAGGGGTATGGCCACACCTTC

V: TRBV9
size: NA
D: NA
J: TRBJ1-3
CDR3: CASSVAAISGNTIYF
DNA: TGTGCCAGCAGCGTAGCCGCTATCTCTGGAAACACCATATATTTT

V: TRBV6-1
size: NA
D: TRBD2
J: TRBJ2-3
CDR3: CASSQLAGESDTQYF
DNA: TGTGCCAGCAGCCAACTAGCGGGAGAATCAGATACGCAGTATTTT

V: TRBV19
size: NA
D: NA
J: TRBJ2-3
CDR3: CASSIRAGPRGDTQYF
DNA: TGTGCCAGTAGTATCCGAGCAGGGCCTCGAGGAGATACGCAGTATTTT

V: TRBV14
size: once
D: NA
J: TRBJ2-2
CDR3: CASTQGQLQNTGELFF
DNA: TGTGCCAGCACCCAAGGACAGCTACAGAACACCGGGGAGCTGTTTTTT

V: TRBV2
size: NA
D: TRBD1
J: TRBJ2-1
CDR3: CASRGDRGRSNEQFF
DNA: TGTGCCAGCAGGGGGGACAGGGGAAGGTCGAATGAGCAGTTCTTC

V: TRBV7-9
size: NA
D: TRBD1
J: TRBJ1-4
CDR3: CASSSFRTRGDEKLFF
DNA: TGTGCCAGCAGCTCTTTCAGGACCAGGGGGGACGAAAAACTGTTTTTT

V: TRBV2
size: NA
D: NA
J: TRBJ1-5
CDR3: CASSAPSNQPQHF
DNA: TGTGCCAGCAGTGCCCCCTCGAATCAGCCCCAGCATTTT

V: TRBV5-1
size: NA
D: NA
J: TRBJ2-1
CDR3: CASSFRTTGTQQFF
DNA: TGCGCCAGCAGCTTCAGGACGACAGGGACTCAGCAGTTCTTC

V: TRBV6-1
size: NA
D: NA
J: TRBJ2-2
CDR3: CASSTQTVNTGELFF
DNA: TGTGCCAGCAGTACCCAGACAGTTAACACCGGGGAGCTGTTTTTT

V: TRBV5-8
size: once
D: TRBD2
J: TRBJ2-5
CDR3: CASRRGGLAGPNQETQYF
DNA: TGTGCCAGCAGACGGGGGGGACTAGCGGGACCCAACCAAGAGACCCAGTACTTC

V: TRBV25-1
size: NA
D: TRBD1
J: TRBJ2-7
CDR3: CASSENTRTGSSYEQYF
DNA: TGTGCCAGCAGTGAAAATACCAGGACAGGGAGCTCCTACGAGCAGTACTTC

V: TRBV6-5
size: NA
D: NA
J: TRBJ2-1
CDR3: CASSLGTNPYNEQFF
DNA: TGTGCCAGCAGCCTTGGGACAAACCCCTACAATGAGCAGTTCTTC

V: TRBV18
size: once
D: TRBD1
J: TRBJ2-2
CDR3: CASSPGQADTGELFF
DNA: TGTGCCAGCTCCCCGGGACAGGCGGACACCGGGGAGCTGTTTTTT

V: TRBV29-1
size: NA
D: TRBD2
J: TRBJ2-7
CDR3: CSVSLAGEGDEQYF
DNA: TGCAGCGTTTCGCTAGCGGGAGAGGGAGACGAGCAGTACTTC

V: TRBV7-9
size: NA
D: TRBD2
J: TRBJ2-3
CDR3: CASSSGKLAVADTQYF
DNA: TGTGCCAGCAGCTCTGGAAAACTAGCGGTGGCAGATACGCAGTATTTT

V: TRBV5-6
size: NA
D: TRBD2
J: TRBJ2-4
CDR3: CASSTLAGRASGGIQYF
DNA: TGTGCCAGCAGCACCCTAGCGGGGAGGGCGTCAGGGGGCATTCAGTACTTC

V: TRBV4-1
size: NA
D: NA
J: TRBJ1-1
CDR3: CASSPAGGTEAFF
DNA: TGCGCCAGCAGCCCTGCGGGGGGCACTGAAGCTTTCTTT

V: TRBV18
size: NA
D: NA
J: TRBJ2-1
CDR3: CASSPRRSAAPYNEQFF
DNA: TGTGCCAGCTCACCCCGCCGTAGCGCTGCCCCCTACAATGAGCAGTTCTTC

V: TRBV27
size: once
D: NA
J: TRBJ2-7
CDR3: CASSFRAVHEQYF
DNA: TGTGCCAGCAGTTTCAGGGCAGTCCACGAGCAGTACTTC

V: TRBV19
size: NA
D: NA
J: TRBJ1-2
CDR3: CAISSPGTSGSGYTF
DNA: TGTGCCATAAGTAGCCCGGGAACCTCGGGGTCTGGCTACACCTTC

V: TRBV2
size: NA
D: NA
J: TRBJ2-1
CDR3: CASSPIRVGPYNEQFF
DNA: TGTGCCAGCAGCCCCATAAGAGTCGGTCCTTACAATGAGCAGTTCTTC

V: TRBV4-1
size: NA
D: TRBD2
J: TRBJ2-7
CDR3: CASSQGRPTVSSTSGRAMEQYF
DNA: TGCGCCAGCAGCCAGGGAAGACCGACAGTTTCATCCACTAGCGGGAGGGCTATGGAGCAGTACTTC

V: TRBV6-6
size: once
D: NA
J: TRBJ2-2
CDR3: CASSRDWNTGELFF
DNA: TGTGCCAGCAGTCGGGACTGGAACACCGGGGAGCTGTTTTTT

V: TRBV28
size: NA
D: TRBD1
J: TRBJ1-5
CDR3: CASSLWGLQGSQPQHF
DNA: TGTGCCAGCAGCCTGTGGGGGCTACAGGGGAGTCAGCCCCAGCATTTT

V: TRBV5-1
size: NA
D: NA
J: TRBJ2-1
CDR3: CASSLRGGRLRNEQFF
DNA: TGCGCCAGCAGCTTGCGTGGGGGCCGGCTGAGAAATGAGCAGTTCTTC

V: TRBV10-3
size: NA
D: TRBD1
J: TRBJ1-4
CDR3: CAISRDSTTNEKLFF
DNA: TGTGCCATCAGCCGGGACAGCACAACTAATGAAAAACTGTTTTTT

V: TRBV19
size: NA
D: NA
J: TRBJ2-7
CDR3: CASSIYASGDEQYF
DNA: TGTGCCAGTAGTATCTACGCGTCCGGGGACGAGCAGTACTTC

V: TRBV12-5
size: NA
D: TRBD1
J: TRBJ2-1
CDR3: CASVPRGTGSNEQFF
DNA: TGTGCTAGTGTTCCAAGGGGGACAGGGTCTAATGAGCAGTTCTTC

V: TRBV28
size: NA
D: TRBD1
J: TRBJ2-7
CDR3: CASSLRGGQGFIYEQYF
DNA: TGTGCCAGCAGTTTAAGAGGGGGACAGGGGTTTATCTACGAGCAGTACTTC

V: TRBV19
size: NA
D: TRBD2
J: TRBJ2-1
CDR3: CASSIRLAGGPNSYNEQFF
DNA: TGTGCCAGTAGTATACGACTAGCGGGAGGTCCGAACTCCTACAATGAGCAGTTCTTC

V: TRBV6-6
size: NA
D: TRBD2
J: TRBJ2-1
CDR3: CASSRLAGASNEQFF
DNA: TGTGCCAGCAGCCGATTAGCGGGAGCGAGCAATGAGCAGTTCTTC

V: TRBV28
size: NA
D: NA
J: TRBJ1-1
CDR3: CASRTHWTDTEAFF
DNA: TGTGCCAGCAGAACCCATTGGACAGACACTGAAGCTTTCTTT

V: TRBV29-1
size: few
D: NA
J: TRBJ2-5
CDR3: CSVLRETQYF
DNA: TGCAGCGTCCTCAGGGAGACCCAGTACTTC

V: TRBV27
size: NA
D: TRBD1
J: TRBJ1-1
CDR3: CASSLLGTGNTEAFF
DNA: TGTGCCAGCAGTTTATTGGGGACAGGGAACACTGAAGCTTTCTTT

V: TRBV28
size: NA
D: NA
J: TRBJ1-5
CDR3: CASSSRTQGTNQPQHF
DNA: TGTGCCAGCAGTTCTCGAACACAGGGTACGAATCAGCCCCAGCATTTT

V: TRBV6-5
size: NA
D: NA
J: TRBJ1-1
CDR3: CASSEDMRTEAFF
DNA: TGTGCCAGCAGTGAGGACATGAGGACTGAAGCTTTCTTT

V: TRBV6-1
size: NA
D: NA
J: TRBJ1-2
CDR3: CASSEMGEDGYTF
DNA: TGTGCCAGCAGTGAAATGGGGGAGGATGGCTACACCTTC

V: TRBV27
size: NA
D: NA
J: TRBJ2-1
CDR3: CASSLSSSGYNEQFF
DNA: TGTGCCAGCAGCCTCTCTAGCTCGGGGTACAATGAGCAGTTCTTC